The entry below describes one TCR beta chain. The data belong to a study of blood T cell repertoires in COVID-19. Study in general: Samples came from the United States, Italy and Spain, spanning acute and convalescent COVID-19.

This table comes from immunoSEQ multiplex PCR, and its TCRdb copy is limited to in-frame clones, with some not included. The sample has around 280,000 clones, roughly 87% seen once. The study recruited people aged about 18 to 89 years across approximately 24 US areas. Participants were placed into cohorts based on the clinical history they reported. Cohort 3 recovery required two negative PCRs, clearance, or symptom resolution. Germline CDR1 SGHRS, CDR2 YFSETQ. The CDR3 spans 15 residues. V was pared by 4 bases and J by 3 bases, with 3 bases of the junction left unmatched. The chain recombines TRBV5-1 with TRBJ2-2; TRBD1 matches 10 bases. Material for sequencing was PBMCs or T cells enriched from blood (not recorded which). The clonotype was recovered from a woman in her forties who had recovered from COVID-19. This CDR3 reads CASSPGTGDTGELFF. CDR3 bases: TGCGCCAGCAGCCCGGGGACAGGGGACACCGGGGAGCTGTTTTTT.